These 27 T cell receptor beta chains were sequenced from one sample in a study of control samples from healthy donors and cancer patients. Only in-frame clones appear in the TCRdb table, and some are missing; sequencing was by immunoSEQ multiplex PCR. The repertoire includes approximately 230,000 clones, more than 65% of them detected once, and less than 15% sits in the top ten. Sequencing was performed on PBMCs. Receptors were obtained from a woman aged 60-75 years with lung cancer.

The V and J genes are TRBV2 and TRBJ2-5; weak D call: TRBD2 (6 bases). The CDR3 totals 15 residues. V was shortened by 4 bases and J by 1 base, with 13 bases between the two germline ends. The germline CDR1 and CDR2 sequences are SNHLY and FYNNEI. CDR3 sequence (DNA): TGTGCCAGCAGTGTTCTTGCGGGATCCCAAGAGACCCAGTACTTC. Protein sequence: CASSVLAGSQETQYF.

Many counts were recorded for this clone. This chain joins TRBV6-1 and TRBJ2-5, with no clear D. This CDR3 is 14 amino acids long. Germline V gives CDR1 MNHNS, CDR2 SASEGT. V shed 1 base and J shed 7 bases, with 13 bases lying between them. For the CDR3, the DNA is TGTGCCAGCAGTGAAGATGGTGCGTTTGGGACCCAGTACTTC. Residues: CASSEDGAFGTQYF.

The gene calls are TRBV9 and TRBJ2-1, with D perhaps TRBD2 (5 bases). This CDR3 region has 15 residues. V shed 2 bases and J shed 6 bases, with 15 bases lying between them. Per germline, CDR1 SGDLS and CDR2 YYNGEE. The CDR3 here is CASSVAGISINEQFF. The CDR3 bases are TGTGCCAGCAGCGTTGCCGGGATTTCCATCAATGAGCAGTTCTTC.

Many counts were recorded for this clone. The CDR3 nucleotides read TGTGCCAGTGCCCAGGGGGACGCTGGAAACACCATATATTTT. Residues: CASAQGDAGNTIYF. The chain has TRBV19 and TRBJ1-3; 7 bases match TRBD1. The V gene end was trimmed by 8 bases and the J gene end by 2 bases; junction bases not matched to a gene: 6. This CDR3 comprises 14 residues. Germline CDR1 is LNHDA and CDR2 is SQIVND (reference sequence).

This chain uses TRBV2 with TRBJ2-7; D may correspond to TRBD1 or TRBD2 (7 bases each). CDR1 and CDR2 (germline): SNHLY, FYNNEI. The CDR3 covers 14 residues. The germline V and J ends were trimmed by 5 bases and 7 bases, with 18 bases remaining between them. In DNA, the CDR3 is TGTGCCAGCAGTAGGGGGGGACAGTATGGGGAGCAGTACTTC. This translates into CASSRGGQYGEQYF.

CDR3 loop: CASSLEPSGRINEQYF. In nucleotides, the CDR3 is TGTGCCAGCAGCTTGGAGCCTAGCGGGAGGATCAACGAGCAGTACTTC. The chain combines TRBV5-5 with TRBJ2-7, with TRBD2 matching 11 bases. The CDR3 extends over 16 amino acids. Trimming cost V 0 bases and J 5 bases; bases outside gene matches: 7. Germline CDR1 SGHKS, CDR2 YYEKEE (reference sequence).

V usage is TRBV14 and J usage is TRBJ1-4; D is uncertain. The CDR3 is 15 residues long. Between the trimmed V and J ends, which lost 4 bases and 1 base, there was a span of 10 bases. CDR1 is SGHDN, CDR2 FVKESK, per germline. The CDR3 DNA reads TGTGCCAGCAGCCTAATAGGGATAACTAATGAAAAACTGTTTTTT. This sequence encodes CASSLIGITNEKLFF.

The chain uses TRBV6-1 and TRBJ2-7, with D unclear. The germline V and J ends were trimmed by 3 bases and 3 bases, with 15 bases remaining between them. Germline V gene sequence: CDR1 MNHNS, CDR2 SASEGT. The CDR3 is 15 residues long. The CDR3 bases are TGTGCCAGCAGTGATCGGGTTGAAACTAACTACGAGCAGTACTTC. This gives the protein CASSDRVETNYEQYF.

This clone appeared a single time. Relative to the germline gene, one junction end is altered; a read error may explain this. The V gene is TRBV30, the J gene TRBJ2-3, with 11 bases aligning to TRBD2. CDR1 is GTSNPN and CDR2 is SVGIG in the germline V gene (reference sequence). This CDR3 comprises 16 residues. The CDR3 nucleotides read TGTGCCCGGAGGGGGGCTAGCGGGAGGAGGGGAGATACGCAGTATTTT. Translated, it gives CARRGASGRRGDTQYF.

Only one count was recorded for this clone. The rearrangement joins TRBV2 to TRBJ2-7, with 11 positions matching TRBD2. Germline V CDR1 and CDR2: SNHLY, FYNNEI. Germline trimming cut 6 bases from V and 6 bases from J; bases unmatched to any gene: 10. The CDR3 is 15 amino acids. CDR3 amino acids: CASRPLAGGPGEQYF. CDR3 in DNA: TGTGCCAGCAGGCCCCTAGCGGGAGGTCCCGGCGAGCAGTACTTC.

The rearrangement uses TRBV2 and TRBJ1-4; D remains unclear. Germline V gene lookup returns CDR1 SNHLY and CDR2 FYNNEI. The CDR3 runs to 13 residues. The V end lost 9 bases, the J end lost 8 bases, and 16 bases lay between the germline ends. The CDR3 sequence is CASHQETREKLFF. The CDR3 nucleotides are TGTGCCAGTCACCAGGAAACAAGGGAAAAACTGTTTTTT.

The genes are TRBV5-1 and TRBJ2-7; 9 bases fit TRBD1. Germline V CDR1 and CDR2: SGHRS, YFSETQ. The trim removed 3 bases at V and 3 bases at J, leaving 7 bases unmatched. The CDR3 consists of 15 residues. The CDR3 loop reads CASSWGQGEGYEQYF. The CDR3 DNA is TGCGCCAGCAGCTGGGGACAGGGAGAGGGCTACGAGCAGTACTTC.

The V call is TRBV7-9, the J call TRBJ2-1; no reliable D call. With 5 bases removed from V and 2 bases from J, the gap between germline ends came to 7 bases. The CDR3 runs to 13 residues. CDR1 is SEHNR and CDR2 is FQNEAQ in the germline V gene (reference sequence). In DNA, the CDR3 is TGTGCCAGCAGCCTGACCCCCTACAATGAGCAGTTCTTC. Protein: CASSLTPYNEQFF.

The rearrangement uses TRBV23-1 and TRBJ1-1; 7 bases agree with TRBD1. TRBV23-1 is marked as an open reading frame, function uncertain. The V and J ends lost 1 base and 4 bases, in that order; junction bases with no gene match: 21. The CDR3 has 20 amino acids. The CDR3 sequence is CASSQFGGPKGARVGTEAFF. Here the CDR3 DNA reads TGCGCCAGCAGTCAATTCGGTGGACCTAAGGGGGCTCGAGTAGGCACTGAAGCTTTCTTT.

This rearrangement joins TRBV7-2 to TRBJ2-7; D uncertain. Germline values: CDR1 SGHTA, CDR2 FQGNSA. This CDR3 region has 12 residues. V lost 2 bases, J lost 3 bases, and 5 bases lay in between. The CDR3 region has the DNA TGTGCCAGCAGCTTATCAGGCTACGAGCAGTACTTC. It yields the protein CASSLSGYEQYF.

This chain joins TRBV7-8 and TRBJ2-7, with D maybe TRBD1 (5 bases). The V gene's germline CDR1 is SGHVS and CDR2 FQNEAQ. V was shortened by 5 bases and J by 1 base, with 12 bases between the two germline ends. The CDR3 is 14 amino acids. Written as DNA, the CDR3 is TGTGCCAGCAGCCTCCGACAGACTTCCTACGAGCAGTACTTC. Residues: CASSLRQTSYEQYF.

This clone was seen only once. The chain uses TRBV5-1 and TRBJ1-1; D gene uncertain. Looked up from germline, CDR1 is SGHRS and CDR2 is YFSETQ. The CDR3 is 14 amino acids. The V end lost 2 bases, the J end lost 2 bases, and 10 bases lay between the germline ends. CDR3 residues: CASSFGSFNTEAFF. The DNA of the CDR3 is TGCGCCAGCAGCTTCGGCAGTTTCAACACTGAAGCTTTCTTT.

The CDR3 DNA follows: TGTGCCAGCAGTTACGACAGGGCGTACACTGAAGCTTTCTTT. This codes for CASSYDRAYTEAFF. V usage is TRBV6-5 and J usage is TRBJ1-1; 7 bases line up with TRBD1. V lost 2 bases and J lost 3; bases outside the gene matches: 3. Per the germline V gene, CDR1 is MNHEY and CDR2 is SVGAGI. The CDR3 is 14 amino acids.

The chain joins TRBV18 to TRBJ1-2, with 9 bases lining up with TRBD1. The ends lost 3 bases at V and 7 bases at J; junction bases unmatched: 3. This CDR3 comprises 13 residues. Germline assignment: CDR1 KGHSH and CDR2 LQKENI. The CDR3 DNA sequence: TGTGCCAGCTCACCCGGGACAGGGACTGGCTACACCTTC. This gives the protein CASSPGTGTGYTF.

The V gene is TRBV10-1, the J gene TRBJ2-3; D unresolved. V was cut by 4 bases and J by 4 bases, with 6 bases left in between. From germline, CDR1 is WNHNN and CDR2 SYGVQD (reference sequence). CDR3 length equals 12 residues. The CDR3 nucleotides are TGCGCCAGCAGTGGGCGCCCAGATACGCAGTATTTT. Protein: CASSGRPDTQYF.

The J gene is TRBJ2-2, the V gene TRBV4-2; the match to TRBD2 covers 10 bases. Per the germline V gene, CDR1 is LGHNA and CDR2 is YNFKEQ. There are 18 residues in the CDR3. J lost 1 base, V lost 1 base, and 6 bases had no gene match. The CDR3 coding sequence is TGTGCCAGCAGCCAAGGGCTAGCGGGGGCTTTGAACACCGGGGAGCTGTTTTTT. It yields the protein CASSQGLAGALNTGELFF.

V is TRBV7-3 and J is TRBJ2-3, with D possibly matching TRBD1 (5 bases). The CDR3 spans 14 residues. Germline lookup yields CDR1 SGHTA and CDR2 FQGTGA. V was cut by 3 bases and J by 3 bases, with 10 bases left in between. Here the CDR3 reads CASSLGRATDTQYF. In DNA form, the CDR3 reads TGTGCCAGCAGCTTGGGCAGGGCGACAGATACGCAGTATTTT.

CDR3 loop: CSVFRDYEQYF. DNA for the CDR3: TGCAGTGTTTTCCGGGACTACGAGCAGTACTTC. The chain has TRBV20-1 and TRBJ2-7, with D perhaps matching TRBD2 (5 bases). CDR3 length: 11 amino acids. Per germline, CDR1 DFQATT and CDR2 SNEGSKA (reference sequence). V was pared by 7 bases and J by 3 bases, with 10 bases between.

The chain recombines TRBV5-1 with TRBJ2-1; 11 bases map to TRBD1. J lost 8 bases, V lost 4 bases, and 2 bases had no gene match. Per germline, CDR1 SGHRS and CDR2 YFSETQ. The CDR3 has 13 amino acids. CDR3 region: CASSLDRGHEQFF. The CDR3 coding sequence is TGCGCCAGCAGCCTGGACAGGGGGCATGAGCAGTTCTTC.

With regard to this clone: Distinct nucleotide sequences in the sample also encode this CDR3. The chain combines TRBV5-1 with TRBJ2-7; 11 nucleotides align to TRBD1. With V trimmed by 7 bases and J by 4 bases, 7 bases remained unmatched. Germline V lookup: CDR1 SGHRS, CDR2 YFSETQ. CDR3 length: 14 amino acids. CDR3 sequence: CASSPGTGGYEQYF. The CDR3 DNA reads as TGCGCCAGCTCCCCCGGGACAGGGGGGTACGAGCAGTACTTC.

The rearrangement uses TRBV7-3 and TRBJ2-1; TRBD1 is a possible D gene (5 bases). Trimming took off 2 bases at V and 10 bases at J, with 15 bases between the two ends. Germline CDR1 reads SGHTA; CDR2 reads FQGTGA. This CDR3 has 14 amino acids. DNA for the CDR3: TGTGCCAGCAGCTTATCCCCCCAGGGCGAAGAGCAGTTCTTC. Protein product: CASSLSPQGEEQFF.

Only one count was recorded for this clone. V is TRBV19 and J is TRBJ2-1, with D unresolved. The V and J ends lost 6 bases and 0 bases respectively, with 9 bases between them. Per the germline V gene, CDR1 is LNHDA and CDR2 is SQIVND (reference sequence). This CDR3 has 14 amino acids. The CDR3 reads CASSAGDSYNEQFF. The DNA for the CDR3 is TGTGCCAGTAGCGCTGGGGACTCCTACAATGAGCAGTTCTTC.